Following are 30 T cell receptor beta chains from one sample sequenced in a study of Ad26.COV2.S vaccination and SARS-CoV-2 variants. Libraries were prepared by immunoSEQ multiplex PCR; TCRdb keeps only in-frame clonotypes and omits some of them. The data hold about 440,000 clones, with around nine tenths observed a single time. Described treatment: about 20 received Ad26.COV2.S at low or high dose, single or two shots; roughly 5 received placebo; per-sample allocation not given. Specimens were obtained on day 63 following the first vaccine or placebo injection. The sequencing used peripheral blood, collected in a trial of Ad26.COV2.S vaccine versus placebo. These receptors came from a person aged 18-60 years who received the Ad26.COV2.S COVID-19 vaccine or a placebo.

CDR3 amino acids: CASSYSPRPPNTEAFF. DNA of the CDR3: TGTGCCAGCAGTTACTCTCCTCGACCGCCGAACACTGAAGCTTTCTTT. The chain employs TRBV6-2 or TRBV6-3 and TRBJ1-1; the D is unclear. The CDR3 consists of 16 residues. CDR1 and CDR2 (germline): MNHEY, SVGEGT. V was clipped by 0 bases and J by 1 base, with 12 bases between them.

In its sample, this clone was seen many times. The genes are TRBV10-3 and TRBJ1-5; 7 bases match TRBD1. Germline CDR1 and CDR2: ENHRY and SYGVKD. J was trimmed by 3 bases and V by 5 bases; bases with no gene match: 4. The CDR3 totals 14 residues. The CDR3 spells CAISPGQNNQPQHF. For the CDR3, the DNA is TGTGCCATCAGTCCGGGACAGAACAATCAGCCCCAGCATTTT.

Details on this clone: The same CDR3 is also encoded by other DNA sequences in this sample. The chain employs TRBV6-5 and TRBJ1-2; the D gene is possibly TRBD1 (6 bases). Trimming stripped 5 bases from V and 2 bases from J, with 6 bases between. CDR1 is MNHEY and CDR2 is SVGAGI in the germline V gene. CDR3 length: 12 residues. CDR3 DNA sequence: TGTGCCAGCAGTCAGGGGAACTATGGCTACACCTTC. It translates to CASSQGNYGYTF.

V and J are TRBV27 and TRBJ2-1, with D unclear. The CDR3 is 16 residues long. Per the germline V gene, CDR1 is MNHEY and CDR2 is SMNVEV (reference sequence). The ends were cut back, 3 bases at V and 0 bases at J, with 12 bases in the middle. CDR3 in amino acids: CASSFRYQHSYNEQFF. CDR3 DNA sequence: TGTGCCAGCAGTTTTAGATATCAACACTCCTACAATGAGCAGTTCTTC.

This sequence joins TRBV7-8 and TRBJ2-3; possibly TRBD2 for D (5 bases). The V gene's germline CDR1 is SGHVS and CDR2 FQNEAQ. CDR3 length: 14 amino acids. V was shortened by 5 bases and J by 6 bases, with 15 bases between the two germline ends. CDR3 protein: CASSPQAGRDTQYF. The CDR3 DNA reads TGTGCCAGCAGCCCCCAGGCGGGCCGGGATACGCAGTATTTT. Together with reference TRBV7-8 and TRBJ2-3, the CDR3 gives the full variable domain: GAGVSQSPRYKVAKRGQDVALRCDPISGHVSLFWYQQALGQGPEFLTYFQNEAQLDKSGLPSDRFFAERPEGSVSTLKIQRTQQEDSAVYLCASSPQAGRDTQYFGPGTRLTVL.

V is TRBV3-1 (or the pseudogene TRBV3-2) and J is TRBJ2-1; 14 bases align to TRBD2. The junction had 12 bases not matched to a gene; V was cut back by 0 bases and J by 14 bases. CDR3 length: 17 residues. Germline values: CDR1 LGHDT, CDR2 YNNKEL (reference sequence). CDR3 bases: TGTGCCAGCAGCCAAGATGGCCGACTAGCGGGAGGGCCGAGTAAGTTCTTC. It yields the protein CASSQDGRLAGGPSKFF.

This sequence joins TRBV7-2 and TRBJ2-2; D uncertain. CDR1 SGHTA and CDR2 FQGNSA come from the germline V gene. The CDR3 consists of 14 residues. V lost 5 bases, J lost 4 bases, and 11 bases lay in between. The CDR3 spells CASSAIPTTGELFF. CDR3 nucleotide sequence: TGTGCCAGCAGCGCAATACCAACCACCGGGGAGCTGTTTTTT. Full variable domain (rest looked up from reference TRBV7-2 and TRBJ2-2): GAGVSQSPSNKVTEKGKDVELRCDPISGHTALYWYRQSLGQGLEFLIYFQGNSAPDKSGLPSDRFSAERTGGSVSTLTIQRTQQEDSAVYLCASSAIPTTGELFFGEGSRLTVL.

V usage is TRBV30 and J usage is TRBJ2-7, with a tentative D call TRBD2 (6 bases). CDR1 is GTSNPN and CDR2 is SVGIG in the germline V gene (reference sequence). Deletions cut 8 bases from V and 2 bases from J, with 13 bases between. The CDR3 consists of 12 residues. The CDR3 DNA sequence: TGTGCCGGACGATGGGAGGCCTACGAGCAGTACTTC. This gives the protein CAGRWEAYEQYF.

Written as DNA, the CDR3 is TGTGCCAGCAGCTGGGGCCAAACCGGGAGGCAAGAGACCCAGTACTTC. This codes for CASSWGQTGRQETQYF. The chain has TRBV11-2 and TRBJ2-5; 7 nucleotides agree with TRBD2. V was clipped by 4 bases and J by 2 bases; unmatched bases: 10. This CDR3 region has 16 residues. The V gene's germline CDR1 is SGHAT and CDR2 FQNNGV.

This chain uses TRBV10-3 with TRBJ1-1; the D gene is possibly TRBD1 (5 bases). The CDR3 runs to 15 residues. CDR1 and CDR2 from the germline V gene are ENHRY and SYGVKD. V lost 2 bases to trimming and J lost 4 bases, with 14 bases between them. CDR3 bases: TGTGCCATCAGTGAGGCAGCGACAGTAGGCACTGAAGCTTTCTTT. Translated: CAISEAATVGTEAFF.

The rearrangement uses TRBV6-5 and TRBJ2-7; D unclear. Germline loops: CDR1 MNHEY, CDR2 SVGAGI. Deletions cut 5 bases from V and 2 bases from J, with 16 bases between. CDR3 size: 15 residues. The CDR3 region has the DNA TGTGCCAGCAGTCGCGAGCGTCAAGCGACCTACGAGCAGTACTTC. Translation: CASSRERQATYEQYF.

This chain connects TRBV18 to TRBJ1-5, with D uncertain. This CDR3 is built from 15 residues. The germline CDR1 and CDR2 sequences are KGHSH and LQKENI. The V gene lost 4 bases and the J gene lost 5 bases, with 15 bases spanning the gap. The CDR3 loop is CASSLAGLPYQPQHF. DNA of the CDR3: TGTGCCAGCTCACTCGCCGGGCTACCCTATCAGCCCCAGCATTTT. Using reference TRBV18 and TRBJ1-5 for the parts outside the CDR3, the full variable domain is NAGVMQNPRHLVRRRGQEARLRCSPMKGHSHVYWYRQLPEEGLKFMVYLQKENIIDESGMPKERFSAEFPKEGPSILRIQQVVRGDSAAYFCASSLAGLPYQPQHFGDGTRLSIL.

This clone has only one observation. Other DNA sequences within the sample encode an identical CDR3. The chain couples TRBV18 to TRBJ2-7; D is uncertain. This CDR3 is built from 12 residues. From germline, CDR1 is KGHSH and CDR2 LQKENI. V lost 2 bases and J 2 bases, leaving 4 bases between the germline ends. This CDR3 is CASSPGAYEQYF. The CDR3 DNA is TGTGCCAGCTCACCAGGGGCCTACGAGCAGTACTTC.

The rearrangement uses TRBV19 and TRBJ2-2; the D gene is possibly TRBD1 (6 bases). CDR3 size: 17 residues. The V and J ends lost 7 bases and 4 bases respectively, with 22 bases between them. Germline V gene sequence: CDR1 LNHDA, CDR2 SQIVND (reference sequence). The CDR3 here is CASTMGKNRVGTGELFF. CDR3 in DNA: TGTGCCAGTACCATGGGGAAAAACAGGGTCGGCACCGGGGAGCTGTTTTTT. Full variable domain (missing parts from reference TRBV19 and TRBJ2-2): DGGITQSPKYLFRKEGQNVTLSCEQNLNHDAMYWYRQDPGQGLRLIYYSQIVNDFQKGDIAEGYSVSREKKESFPLTVTSAQKNPTAFYLCASTMGKNRVGTGELFFGEGSRLTVL.

This sequence joins TRBV19 and TRBJ2-1, with a weak D call TRBD1 (6 bases). This CDR3 contains 15 residues. The V end was cut by 4 bases, the J end by 0 bases, with 10 bases between. Germline V CDR1 and CDR2: LNHDA, SQIVND (reference sequence). The CDR3: CASSTHRASYNEQFF. The CDR3 DNA is TGTGCCAGTAGTACCCACAGGGCCTCCTACAATGAGCAGTTCTTC.

Worth noting for this clone: The sample carries other DNA sequences with the same CDR3. The chain links TRBV24-1 to TRBJ2-2; possible D gene TRBD2, 6 bases. V shed 4 bases and J shed 1 base, with 9 bases lying between them. This CDR3 has 15 amino acids. Germline V gene data show CDR1 as KGHDR and CDR2 as SFDVKD. In DNA form, the CDR3 reads TGTGCCACCAGTGAGGAGGGACGGAACACCGGGGAGCTGTTTTTT. As protein: CATSEEGRNTGELFF.

The chain joins TRBV30 to TRBJ1-1, with TRBD1 as a possible D gene (6 bases). Germline V lookup: CDR1 GTSNPN, CDR2 SVGIG (reference sequence). This CDR3 has 14 residues. The V end lost 3 bases, the J end lost 1 base, and 12 bases lay between the germline ends. The CDR3 region has the DNA TGTGCCTGGAGCGGCTGGACAGAGAACACTGAAGCTTTCTTT. Translation: CAWSGWTENTEAFF. Complete variable domain (other parts from reference TRBV30 and TRBJ1-1): SQTIHQWPATLVQPVGSPLSLECTVEGTSNPNLYWYRQAAGRGLQLLFYSVGIGQISSEVPQNLSASRPQDRQFILSSKKLLLSDSGFYLCAWSGWTENTEAFFGQGTRLTVV.

Worth noting for this clone: Other DNA sequences of this sample code for an identical CDR3. V usage is TRBV19 and J usage is TRBJ2-6, with a weak D call TRBD1 (5 bases). The ends were cut back, 5 bases at V and 4 bases at J, with 12 bases in the middle. Germline CDR1 and CDR2: LNHDA and SQIVND (reference sequence). The length of the CDR3 is 15 residues. CDR3 bases: TGTGCCAGTAGTCCGCAGGGATCCGGGGCCAACGTCCTGACTTTC. Protein: CASSPQGSGANVLTF.

The chain recombines TRBV18 with TRBJ2-1, with 10 bases identical to TRBD1. The V segment lost 6 bases and the J segment 7 bases; nucleotides outside the gene matches: 12. This CDR3 is 16 amino acids long. Germline lookup yields CDR1 KGHSH and CDR2 LQKENI. CDR3: CASSPRQGAVVNEQFF. CDR3 nucleotides: TGTGCCAGCTCGCCGAGACAGGGGGCGGTTGTTAATGAGCAGTTCTTC.

V usage is TRBV15 and J usage is TRBJ1-1; weak D call: TRBD1 (6 bases). V was cut by 9 bases and J by 3 bases, with 17 bases left in between. Germline V lookup: CDR1 LNHNV, CDR2 YYDKDF (reference sequence). The CDR3 contains 14 residues. CDR3: CATRDRLGDTEAFF. The CDR3 DNA reads as TGTGCCACTAGAGACAGGTTAGGAGACACTGAAGCTTTCTTT. The whole variable domain, remainder taken from reference TRBV15 and TRBJ1-1, is DAMVIQNPRYQVTQFGKPVTLSCSQTLNHNVMYWYQQKSSQAPKLLFHYYDKDFNNEADTPDNFQSRRPNTSFCFLDIRSPGLGDTAMYLCATRDRLGDTEAFFGQGTRLTVV.

This clone has only one observation. The chain's CDR3 is CASSLVGTGDSLHGYTF. DNA of the CDR3: TGTGCCAGCAGCTTAGTAGGGACAGGGGACTCTCTTCATGGCTACACCTTC. This chain joins TRBV7-2 and TRBJ1-2; 10 nucleotides line up with TRBD1. The CDR3 loop spans 17 amino acids. CDR1 is SGHTA and CDR2 is FQGNSA in the germline V gene. V shed 1 base, J shed 6 bases, and the junction held 11 bases outside the gene matches.

The chain is built from TRBV28 and TRBJ1-3, with D possibly TRBD1 on 6 matching bases. Germline lookup yields CDR1 MDHEN and CDR2 SYDVKM. V was trimmed by 5 bases and J by 0 bases, leaving 20 bases between them. This CDR3 is 18 amino acids long. CDR3 protein: CASSPPGFLGASGNTIYF. As DNA, the CDR3 is TGTGCCAGCAGTCCCCCTGGCTTTCTGGGGGCCTCTGGAAACACCATATATTTT.

The CDR3 DNA sequence: TGTGCCAGCAACAAAGGAGGGCCCACCTACGAGCAGTACTTC. It yields the protein CASNKGGPTYEQYF. The rearrangement uses TRBV28 and TRBJ2-7; possible D gene TRBD2, 6 bases. Germline CDR1 reads MDHEN; CDR2 reads SYDVKM. The CDR3 covers 14 residues. With 7 bases removed from V and 2 bases from J, the gap between germline ends came to 15 bases.

The rearrangement joins TRBV28 to TRBJ2-7, with 8 bases aligning to TRBD1. V trimming: 6 bases; J trimming: 0 bases; junction bases outside the gene matches: 13. Per germline, CDR1 MDHEN and CDR2 SYDVKM. The CDR3 is made up of 17 amino acids. CDR3 bases: TGTGCCAGCAGCGCTCCCGGTGGGACAGGTGTCTCCTACGAGCAGTACTTC. Translating gives CASSAPGGTGVSYEQYF.

The V call is TRBV24-1, the J call TRBJ1-1; TRBD1 might be the D (5 bases). Trimming stripped 2 bases from V and 6 bases from J, with 9 bases between. Per the germline V gene, CDR1 is KGHDR and CDR2 is SFDVKD. This CDR3 has 13 residues. The CDR3 nucleotides read TGTGCCACCAGTGATTCTTCGGGGCCTGAAGCTTTCTTT. Residues: CATSDSSGPEAFF.

The J gene is TRBJ2-7, the V gene TRBV6-2 or TRBV6-3, with TRBD2 identical over 13 bases. The CDR3 spans 15 residues. CDR1 is MNHEY and CDR2 is SVGEGT in the germline V gene. The V and J ends lost 0 bases and 6 bases, in that order; junction bases with no gene match: 2. DNA of the CDR3: TGTGCCAGCAGTTACTCGACTAGCGGGAGGAGCGAGCAGTACTTC. It is translated as CASSYSTSGRSEQYF.

The chain has TRBV7-3 and TRBJ1-1; D gene unclear. The germline V gene encodes CDR1 SGHTA and CDR2 FQGTGA. This CDR3 has 13 residues. V lost 5 bases and J lost 0, with 7 bases in between. The CDR3 loop reads CASSANLNTEAFF. CDR3 DNA: TGTGCCAGCAGCGCCAACTTGAACACTGAAGCTTTCTTT.

As concerns this clone: This sample includes further DNA sequences coding for the same CDR3. The chain has TRBV7-9 and TRBJ2-1; the D is unclear. The germline V gene encodes CDR1 SEHNR and CDR2 FQNEAQ (reference sequence). The CDR3 is 11 amino acids. V was pared by 1 base and J by 7 bases, with 2 bases between. DNA for the CDR3: TGTGCCAGCAGCTTAGGAAATGAGCAGTTCTTC. Amino acid sequence: CASSLGNEQFF.

The chain has TRBV30 and TRBJ2-2; perhaps TRBD1 as D (6 bases). The germline V gene encodes CDR1 GTSNPN and CDR2 SVGIG (reference sequence). Trimming left V 2 bases short and J 3 bases short, with 16 bases between. The CDR3 runs to 16 residues. In nucleotides, the CDR3 is TGTGCCTGGAGTTTACCATCACCAGGGGACACCGGGGAGCTGTTTTTT. Protein product: CAWSLPSPGDTGELFF. Full variable domain (rest looked up from reference TRBV30 and TRBJ2-2): SQTIHQWPATLVQPVGSPLSLECTVEGTSNPNLYWYRQAAGRGLQLLFYSVGIGQISSEVPQNLSASRPQDRQFILSSKKLLLSDSGFYLCAWSLPSPGDTGELFFGEGSRLTVL.

The CDR3 spells CAIRRQPDQPQHF. CDR3 in DNA: TGTGCCATCAGGCGACAGCCTGATCAGCCCCAGCATTTT. The gene calls are TRBV10-3 and TRBJ1-5, with TRBD1 as a possible D gene (5 bases). CDR3 length: 13 amino acids. V lost 6 bases, J lost 5 bases, and 11 bases lay in between. Germline V gene sequence: CDR1 ENHRY, CDR2 SYGVKD.